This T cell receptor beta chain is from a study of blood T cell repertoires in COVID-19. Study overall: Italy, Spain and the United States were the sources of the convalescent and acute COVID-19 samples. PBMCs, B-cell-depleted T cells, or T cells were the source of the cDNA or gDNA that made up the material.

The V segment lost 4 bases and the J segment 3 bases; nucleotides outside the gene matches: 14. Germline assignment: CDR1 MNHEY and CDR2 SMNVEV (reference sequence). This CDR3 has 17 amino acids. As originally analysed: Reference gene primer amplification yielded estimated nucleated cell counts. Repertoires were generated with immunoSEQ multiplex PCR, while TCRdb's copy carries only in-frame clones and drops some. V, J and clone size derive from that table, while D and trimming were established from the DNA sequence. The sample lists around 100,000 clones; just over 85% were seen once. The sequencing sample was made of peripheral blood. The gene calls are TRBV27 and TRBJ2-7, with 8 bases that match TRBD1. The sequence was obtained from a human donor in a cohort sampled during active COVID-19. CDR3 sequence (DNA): TGTGCCAGCAGTTACCATCACAGGGGGATAGGTGACTACGAGCAGTACTTC. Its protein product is CASSYHHRGIGDYEQYF.